This T cell receptor beta chain was sequenced for a study of blood T cell repertoires in COVID-19. Turning to the study itself: Sites in the United States, Italy and Spain provided acute and convalescent COVID-19 samples. PBMCs, B-cell-depleted T cells, or T cells provided the cDNA or gDNA that made up the material.

V lost 3 bases, J lost 7 bases, and 10 bases lay in between. This CDR3 spans 13 amino acids. Germline V lookup: CDR1 SNHLY, CDR2 FYNNEI. Original processing notes: Nucleated cell counts were estimated from reference gene primer amplification. The method was immunoSEQ multiplex PCR; TCRdb's version includes in-frame clones alone and lacks a portion of them. For V, J and clone size, that table is used; D and trimming come from the DNA. The sample holds roughly 80,000 clones, 65% to 85% seen once. The chain is built from TRBV2 and TRBJ1-5; D not certain. The source is a man between 65 and 85 years old with active or convalescent COVID-19. The sample consisted of peripheral blood. The CDR3 protein is CASSDEGSQPQHF. The DNA for the CDR3 is TGTGCCAGCAGTGATGAGGGAAGCCAGCCCCAGCATTTT.